Given below is one TCR beta chain in context. The data derive from a study of blood T cell repertoires in COVID-19. Whole-study context: Spain, Italy and the United States supplied samples that represented acute and convalescent COVID-19. Sample material is recorded as cDNA or gDNA derived from T cells, B-cell-depleted T cells, or PBMCs.

Per the original data handling: Amplifying reference gene primers gave estimates of nucleated cell counts. TCRdb keeps only in-frame clones here, not all; method: immunoSEQ multiplex PCR. That table gives V, J and clone size, and the DNA gave D and trimming. The table lists 180,000 or so clones, around nine tenths of them singletons, with about 4% in the top ten. Germline V gives CDR1 LGHNA, CDR2 YNFKEQ. This CDR3 contains 17 residues. V shed 0 bases, J shed 1 base, and the junction held 5 bases outside the gene matches. Sequencing used peripheral blood. The V call is TRBV4-2, the J call TRBJ2-3; 9 nucleotides match TRBD2. The TCR sequence derives from a man between 18 and 29 years old with active or convalescent COVID-19. The CDR3 region has the DNA TGTGCCAGCAGCCAAGAGCAGGCTAGCGGGGGCACAGATACGCAGTATTTT. It is translated as CASSQEQASGGTDTQYF.